A selection of T cell receptor beta chains follows, all from one sample in a study of early T cells in non-severe SARS-CoV-2 infection. Via MiXCR, TCRdb re-called the 5' RACE reads, giving one row per CDR3 protein. The sample lists about 60,000 distinct CDR3 sequences, around 5.6% occurring once. The source material was whole blood. Source of these receptors: an adult who was a healthcare worker with PCR-confirmed SARS-CoV-2 infection or an uninfected control (not recorded which). The CDR3 runs from the conserved cysteine through the conserved F or W. D genes are given only for firm matches. Clone size, where shown, is once, few, many, or a class for clones that have expanded.

TRBV20-1,many,TRBJ1-5,.,TGCAGTGCTAGAGGGGGGCCCCAACAGCCCCAGCATTTT,CSARGGPQQPQHF
TRBV6-5,few,TRBJ1-2,.,TGTGCCAGCAGTGTACGGCCAGGGGTGGCATATGGCTACACCTTC,CASSVRPGVAYGYTF
TRBV7-3,many,TRBJ1-2,TRBD1,TGTGCCAGCAGCCCTGGGGGACAGTACTATGGCTACACCTTC,CASSPGGQYYGYTF
TRBV27,many,TRBJ2-7,.,TGTGCCAGCAGTTTATATCAGTCCTACGAGCAGTACTTC,CASSLYQSYEQYF
TRBV6-5,many,TRBJ1-2,.,TGTGCCAGCAGTTACGATCCGAAAAACTATGGCTACACCTTC,CASSYDPKNYGYTF
TRBV7-2,many,TRBJ1-1,TRBD1,TGTGCCAGCAGCTCCCAACAGGGGGTAAGGGGGGCTTTCTTT,CASSSQQGVRGAFF
TRBV29-1,many,TRBJ1-2,.,TGCAGCGTTGAAGCTTTGGGCAGTAGCTACACCTTC,CSVEALGSSYTF
TRBV5-1,many,TRBJ2-1,TRBD2,TGCGCCAGCAGCCCTAGCGGGGGAAATGAGCAGTTCTTC,CASSPSGGNEQFF
TRBV4-2,many,TRBJ2-5,.,TGTGCCAGCAGCGCGGGTAATCAAGAGACCCAGTACTTC,CASSAGNQETQYF
TRBV11-2,.,TRBJ2-1,.,TGTGCCAGCAGCCCAGAGGGGGGAACCTACAATGAGCAGTTCTTC,CASSPEGGTYNEQFF
TRBV7-7,many,TRBJ2-1,TRBD2,TGTGCTAGCAGCTTAGGACTAGCTCCGAATGAGCAGTTCTTC,CASSLGLAPNEQFF